The rows below give T cell receptor beta chains drawn from one sample of a study of blood T cell repertoires in COVID-19. The protocol was immunoSEQ multiplex PCR, while the TCRdb copy is restricted to in-frame clones and leaves out a portion. The data show about 75,000 clones, 84% seen once. Sequencing was carried out using peripheral blood. The receptor set was obtained from a woman aged 50 to 60 with acute or convalescent COVID-19. The conserved cysteine and the conserved F or W are not part of the CDR3 here. Fields, in order: V gene, clone size, J gene, CDR3 protein. Clone size is given for some rows only: seen once, a few or many times, or a class if the clone is expanded.

TRBV7-9	.	TRBJ1-2	ASSGQSNYGYT
TRBV3-1/TRBV3-2	once	TRBJ2-7	ASSPEGQGNYEQY
TRBV2	.	TRBJ1-5	ASSEWGQGLQPQH
TRBV6-5	.	TRBJ2-7	ASSYGQGTYEQY
TRBV7-9	.	TRBJ1-1	ASSFGQGRAF
TRBV5-1	.	TRBJ1-1	ASSEEGRPTEAF
TRBV7-8	.	TRBJ1-2	ASTSGTRIPNYGYT
TRBV28	.	TRBJ1-4	ASSLTVGIEKLF
TRBV18	.	TRBJ1-1	ASSAGSGGTLNTEAF
TRBV6-5	.	TRBJ2-1	ASSQSGGGLSWF
TRBV19	.	TRBJ1-1	ASSPGVNTEAF
TRBV28	.	TRBJ2-2	ASTNTGELF
TRBV18	.	TRBJ1-2	ASSPTALNYGYT
TRBV5-4	.	TRBJ1-1	ASSLKGRDTEAF
TRBV11-2	.	TRBJ1-3	ASSFIVGRERSGNTIY